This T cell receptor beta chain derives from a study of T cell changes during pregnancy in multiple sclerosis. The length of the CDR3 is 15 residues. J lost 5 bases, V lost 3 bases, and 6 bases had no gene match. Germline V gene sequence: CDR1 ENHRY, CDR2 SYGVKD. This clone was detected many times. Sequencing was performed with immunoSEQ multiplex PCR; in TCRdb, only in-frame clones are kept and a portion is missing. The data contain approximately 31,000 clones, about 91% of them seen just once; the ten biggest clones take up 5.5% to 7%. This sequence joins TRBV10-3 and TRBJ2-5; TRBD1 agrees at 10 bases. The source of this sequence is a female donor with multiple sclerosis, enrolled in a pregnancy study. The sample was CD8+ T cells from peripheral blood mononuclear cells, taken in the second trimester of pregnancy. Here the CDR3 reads CAISEGTGDTETQYF. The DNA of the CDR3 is TGTGCCATCAGTGAAGGGACAGGGGATACGGAGACCCAGTACTTC.